The clone carrying this TCR beta chain was counted ten times or more. Its antigen is currently unknown. A modified ARM-PCR protocol with three rounds of nested PCR amplified TCRbeta. TCRdb independently ran MiXCR on the multiplex PCR reads; one entry per CDR3 protein. Of roughly 75,000 distinct CDR3 sequences listed, 55% to 70% were seen once; the top ten hold roughly 25%. This sample is part of a study of tumor and adjacent non-tumor tissue in lung cancer. Study in general: There were roughly 11 adenocarcinoma, 2 squamous cell carcinoma and 1 small cell lung cancer cases.

The length of the CDR3 is 15 residues. The trim removed 5 bases at V and 3 bases at J, leaving 10 bases unmatched. RNA was extracted from bulk tissue without any cell sorting. More than 3 cm separated this lung sample from the edge of the tumor. Findings and caveats of the study: Higher tumor TCR diversity was associated with shorter survival. Significantly higher TCR diversity was found in tumor than normal lung.

This chain links TRBV12-3 or TRBV12-4 with TRBJ2-7; TRBD1 aligns across 7 bases. Specimen: distant non-tumor lung tissue. The TCR sequence derives from a woman aged 50 to 60 with non-small cell lung cancer. Here the CDR3 DNA reads TGTGCCAGCAGTGAGGGACAGACGGTCTTCTACGAGCAGTACTTC. This codes for CASSEGQTVFYEQYF.